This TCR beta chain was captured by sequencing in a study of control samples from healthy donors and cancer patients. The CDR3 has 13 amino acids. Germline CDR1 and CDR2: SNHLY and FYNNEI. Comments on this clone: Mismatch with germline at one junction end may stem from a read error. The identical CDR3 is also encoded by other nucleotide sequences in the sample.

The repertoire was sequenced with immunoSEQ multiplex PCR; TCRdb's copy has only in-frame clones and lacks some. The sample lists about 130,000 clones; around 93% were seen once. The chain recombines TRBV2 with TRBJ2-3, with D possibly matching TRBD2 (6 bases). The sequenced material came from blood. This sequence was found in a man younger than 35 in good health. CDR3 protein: CASSERLVDTQYF. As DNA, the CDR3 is TGTGCTAGCAGTGAAAGACTAGTCGATACGCAGTATTTT.